The rows below give T cell receptor beta chains drawn from one sample of a study of shared clonotypes between healthy human individuals. The method was immunoSEQ multiplex PCR; TCRdb's version includes in-frame clones alone and lacks a portion of them. The sample carries 2 million to 2.5 million clones, about 94% recorded once. The sequencing sample was made of naive CD4+ T cells sorted from blood. The receptors stem from a young man in good health. The CDR3 runs from the conserved cysteine through the conserved F or W. The D gene is left open where the match is weak. The size entry is marked missing in some rows and otherwise reads once, few, many or a size class.

CDR3aa: CASSRTGTNGELFF
CDR3nt: TGTGCCAGCAGCAGGACAGGCACCAACGGGGAGCTGTTTTTT
j_gene: TRBJ2-2
v_gene: TRBV6-5
abundance: .
d_gene: TRBD1

CDR3aa: CAWSSTETQYF
CDR3nt: TGTGCCTGGAGTTCAACGGAGACCCAGTACTTC
j_gene: TRBJ2-5
v_gene: TRBV30
abundance: .
d_gene: .

CDR3aa: CASSPPEGRGYGYTF
CDR3nt: TGTGCCAGCTCACCACCGGAGGGCAGGGGCTATGGCTACACCTTC
j_gene: TRBJ1-2
v_gene: TRBV18
abundance: .
d_gene: .

CDR3aa: CASSLGGGTDTQYF
CDR3nt: TGTGCCAGCAGCTTAGGGGGGGGCACAGATACGCAGTATTTT
j_gene: TRBJ2-3
v_gene: TRBV11-3
abundance: .
d_gene: .

CDR3aa: CASINGGGRGDTQYF
CDR3nt: TGTGCCAGCATCAACGGGGGAGGGCGCGGAGATACGCAGTATTTT
j_gene: TRBJ2-3
v_gene: TRBV6-6
abundance: .
d_gene: TRBD2

CDR3aa: CARSLPGLAGCTDTQYF
CDR3nt: TGTGCCAGAAGCTTACCCGGACTAGCGGGGTGCACAGATACGCAGTATTTT
j_gene: TRBJ2-3
v_gene: TRBV7-5
abundance: .
d_gene: .

CDR3aa: CAISQNPGGRGFEQYF
CDR3nt: TGTGCCATCAGTCAGAACCCAGGGGGGAGAGGATTCGAGCAGTACTTC
j_gene: TRBJ2-7
v_gene: TRBV10-3
abundance: .
d_gene: .

CDR3aa: CASSSGVGTSGRVAETQYF
CDR3nt: TGTGCCAGCAGCTCAGGGGTAGGGACTAGCGGGAGAGTAGCAGAGACCCAGTACTTC
j_gene: TRBJ2-5
v_gene: TRBV9
abundance: .
d_gene: TRBD2

CDR3aa: CASSRTGDNSPLHF
CDR3nt: TGTGCCAGCTCGCGGACAGGGGACAATTCACCCCTCCACTTT
j_gene: TRBJ1-6
v_gene: TRBV18
abundance: .
d_gene: TRBD1

CDR3aa: CAIPSPGLADNEQFF
CDR3nt: TGTGCCATCCCATCCCCGGGACTAGCGGACAATGAGCAGTTCTTC
j_gene: TRBJ2-1
v_gene: TRBV25-1
abundance: .
d_gene: TRBD2

CDR3aa: CASSRGTVELNSPLHF
CDR3nt: TGTGCCAGCAGCCGGGGAACAGTAGAACTTAATTCACCCCTCCACTTT
j_gene: TRBJ1-6
v_gene: TRBV5-6
abundance: .
d_gene: .

CDR3aa: CASSWDWNQPQHF
CDR3nt: TGCGCCAGCAGCTGGGACTGGAATCAGCCCCAGCATTTT
j_gene: TRBJ1-5
v_gene: TRBV5-1
abundance: .
d_gene: .

CDR3aa: CASSGIGNSPLHF
CDR3nt: TGTGCCAGCTCGGGGATAGGGAATTCACCCCTCCACTTT
j_gene: TRBJ1-6
v_gene: TRBV19
abundance: .
d_gene: .

CDR3aa: CASSPLGRDEETQYF
CDR3nt: TGTGCCAGCAGCCCCCTAGGGAGGGATGAAGAGACCCAGTACTTC
j_gene: TRBJ2-5
v_gene: TRBV7-2
abundance: .
d_gene: TRBD2

CDR3aa: CAWLRTSGIQETQYF
CDR3nt: TGTGCCTGGCTTCGGACTAGCGGGATCCAAGAGACCCAGTACTTC
j_gene: TRBJ2-5
v_gene: TRBV30
abundance: .
d_gene: TRBD2

CDR3aa: CASRRDGEQYF
CDR3nt: TGTGCCAGCAGGCGGGATGGGGAGCAGTACTTC
j_gene: TRBJ2-7
v_gene: TRBV13
abundance: .
d_gene: .

CDR3aa: CAISEEGGGYTEAFF
CDR3nt: TGTGCCATCAGTGAAGAGGGAGGTGGCTACACTGAAGCTTTCTTT
j_gene: TRBJ1-1
v_gene: TRBV10-3
abundance: .
d_gene: .

CDR3aa: CASSLTYLTSAAGELFF
CDR3nt: TGTGCCAGCAGCTTAACCTACCTGACCTCAGCGGCCGGGGAGCTGTTTTTT
j_gene: TRBJ2-2
v_gene: TRBV5-6
abundance: .
d_gene: .

CDR3aa: CAWSVRGYQQYF
CDR3nt: TGTGCCTGGAGTGTTCGGGGATACCAGCAGTACTTC
j_gene: TRBJ2-7
v_gene: TRBV30
abundance: .
d_gene: .

CDR3aa: CASSLSKGTGNQPQHF
CDR3nt: TGTGCCAGCAGTTTATCGAAAGGGACAGGGAATCAGCCCCAGCATTTT
j_gene: TRBJ1-5
v_gene: TRBV27
abundance: .
d_gene: TRBD1

CDR3aa: CSARESSEQYF
CDR3nt: TGCAGTGCTAGAGAGTCCTCCGAGCAGTACTTC
j_gene: TRBJ2-7
v_gene: TRBV20-1
abundance: .
d_gene: .

CDR3aa: CASSEWKAGGFTDTQYF
CDR3nt: TGTGCCAGCAGTGAATGGAAAGCGGGAGGCTTCACAGATACGCAGTATTTT
j_gene: TRBJ2-3
v_gene: TRBV25-1
abundance: .
d_gene: TRBD2

CDR3aa: CASSLERSTDYEQYF
CDR3nt: TGCGCCAGCAGCTTAGAGCGTTCAACCGATTACGAGCAGTACTTC
j_gene: TRBJ2-7
v_gene: TRBV5-1
abundance: .
d_gene: .

CDR3aa: CSVVGEGRDTQYF
CDR3nt: TGCAGCGTTGTTGGAGAGGGACGCGATACGCAGTATTTT
j_gene: TRBJ2-3
v_gene: TRBV29-1
abundance: .
d_gene: .

CDR3aa: CSVTGGDSYEQYF
CDR3nt: TGCAGCGTTACAGGCGGGGATTCCTACGAGCAGTACTTC
j_gene: TRBJ2-7
v_gene: TRBV29-1
abundance: .
d_gene: .

CDR3aa: CASSLATTDTQYF
CDR3nt: TGCGCCAGCAGCTTGGCGACCACAGATACGCAGTATTTT
j_gene: TRBJ2-3
v_gene: TRBV5-1
abundance: once
d_gene: .

CDR3aa: CASSLAPTDTQYF
CDR3nt: TGTGCCAGCAGCCTAGCGCCCACAGATACGCAGTATTTT
j_gene: TRBJ2-3
v_gene: TRBV7-3
abundance: .
d_gene: .

CDR3aa: CASTPRYNEQFF
CDR3nt: TGTGCCAGCACCCCAAGGTACAATGAGCAGTTCTTC
j_gene: TRBJ2-1
v_gene: TRBV6-6
abundance: once
d_gene: .

CDR3aa: CASSLAGGSETQYF
CDR3nt: TGTGCCAGCAGCTTAGCGGGGGGGTCAGAGACCCAGTACTTC
j_gene: TRBJ2-5
v_gene: TRBV11-2
abundance: .
d_gene: TRBD2

CDR3aa: CASSDQGSFGYTF
CDR3nt: TGTGCCAGCAGTGATCAGGGATCGTTTGGCTACACCTTC
j_gene: TRBJ1-2
v_gene: TRBV2
abundance: .
d_gene: .

CDR3aa: CAISEAGVTEAFF
CDR3nt: TGTGCCATCAGTGAGGCAGGGGTCACTGAAGCTTTCTTT
j_gene: TRBJ1-1
v_gene: TRBV10-3
abundance: .
d_gene: .

CDR3aa: CASSSLASEQFF
CDR3nt: TGTGCCAGTAGTAGTCTAGCTAGCGAGCAGTTCTTC
j_gene: TRBJ2-1
v_gene: TRBV19
abundance: .
d_gene: .

CDR3aa: CASSQASGAEQYF
CDR3nt: TGTGCCAGCAGTCAAGCATCAGGGGCCGAGCAGTACTTC
j_gene: TRBJ2-7
v_gene: TRBV6-6
abundance: once
d_gene: .

CDR3aa: CASSEPGGGRFEETQYF
CDR3nt: TGCGCCAGCAGTGAGCCTGGTGGGGGGCGATTCGAAGAGACCCAGTACTTC
j_gene: TRBJ2-5
v_gene: TRBV10-1
abundance: .
d_gene: .

CDR3aa: CASSSQDSSSGNTIYF
CDR3nt: TGTGCCAGCTCATCCCAGGACAGCAGCTCTGGAAACACCATATATTTT
j_gene: TRBJ1-3
v_gene: TRBV18
abundance: .
d_gene: .

CDR3aa: CASRRSNEQFF
CDR3nt: TGTGCCAGCAGAAGAAGCAATGAGCAGTTCTTC
j_gene: TRBJ2-1
v_gene: TRBV6-1
abundance: .
d_gene: .

CDR3aa: CASSLAARTDTQYF
CDR3nt: TGTGCCAGCAGCTTGGCAGCCCGCACAGATACGCAGTATTTT
j_gene: TRBJ2-3
v_gene: TRBV5-6
abundance: .
d_gene: .

CDR3aa: CASSVGDGQNTEAFF
CDR3nt: TGTGCCAGCAGTGTTGGAGACGGGCAGAACACTGAAGCTTTCTTT
j_gene: TRBJ1-1
v_gene: TRBV6-1
abundance: .
d_gene: .

CDR3aa: CASSEQGFNSPLHF
CDR3nt: TGTGCCAGCAGCGAACAGGGGTTTAATTCACCCCTCCACTTT
j_gene: TRBJ1-6
v_gene: TRBV13
abundance: .
d_gene: TRBD1

CDR3aa: CASGWTGTSSTDTQYF
CDR3nt: TGTGCCAGCGGGTGGACCGGGACTTCTAGCACAGATACGCAGTATTTT
j_gene: TRBJ2-3
v_gene: TRBV5-4
abundance: .
d_gene: .

CDR3aa: CASSLAGSTYEQYF
CDR3nt: TGTGCCAGCAGCTTAGCCGGGTCAACCTACGAGCAGTACTTC
j_gene: TRBJ2-7
v_gene: TRBV7-9
abundance: .
d_gene: .

CDR3aa: CASRKTGVLYGYTF
CDR3nt: TGTGCCAGCAGAAAGACAGGAGTTCTCTATGGCTACACCTTC
j_gene: TRBJ1-2
v_gene: TRBV9
abundance: .
d_gene: .

CDR3aa: CASSLNRAVTDTQYF
CDR3nt: TGCGCCAGCAGCTTAAACAGGGCCGTCACAGATACGCAGTATTTT
j_gene: TRBJ2-3
v_gene: TRBV5-1
abundance: .
d_gene: .

CDR3aa: CASRTGTGTQPQHF
CDR3nt: TGTGCCAGCAGAACCGGGACAGGGACCCAGCCCCAGCATTTT
j_gene: TRBJ1-5
v_gene: TRBV6-5
abundance: .
d_gene: TRBD1

CDR3aa: CASSPDRAHEQYF
CDR3nt: TGTGCCAGCAGCCCGGACAGGGCCCACGAGCAGTACTTC
j_gene: TRBJ2-7
v_gene: TRBV11-2
abundance: .
d_gene: TRBD1

CDR3aa: CAISRDRSNQPQHF
CDR3nt: TGTGCCATCAGCCGGGACAGAAGCAATCAGCCCCAGCATTTT
j_gene: TRBJ1-5
v_gene: TRBV10-3
abundance: .
d_gene: TRBD1